The clone carrying this T cell receptor (beta chain) was found many times. Time point meaning: pre-sensitization, week 0. Described treatment: therapeutic diphenylcyclopropenone sensitization with weekly scalp DPC. Authors' processing steps: Sequenced samples showed a median of 95,638 TCRs each, with counts running from approximately 20,000 to 700,000. MiXCR was run by TCRdb on the RACE reads, yielding one entry per CDR3 protein. TCRdb, rather than the study authors, made the V and J calls. The table has 300,000 to 450,000 distinct CDR3 sequences, 5% to 6.5% seen once; the top ten hold roughly 2.6%. The entry originates in a study of human T cells and chemical hapten exposure. Turning to the study itself: Patients, mostly women, had alopecia areata, alopecia totalis or alopecia universalis. Per-sample TCR yields varied mainly from small pooled library volume differences.

The germline V gene encodes CDR1 MNHEY and CDR2 SVGEGT. The CDR3 extends over 16 amino acids. Trimming removed 2 bases at V and 1 base at J, with 15 bases between. This specimen was whole blood, taken in connection with sensitization to the hapten diphenylcyclopropenone (DPC). The sequence derives from a woman aged 50 to 60 with alopecia areata. Some clones in this sample may be carry-over from other donors' samples. The J gene is TRBJ2-7, the V gene TRBV6-2 or TRBV6-3; no reliable D call. CDR3 region: CASSYGLGGSSYEQYF. As DNA, the CDR3 is TGTGCCAGCAGTTACGGTTTGGGCGGTTCATCCTACGAGCAGTACTTC.